This TCR beta chain was retrieved from a study of blood T cell repertoires in COVID-19. Study at large: The samples span acute and convalescent COVID-19 from the United States, Italy and Spain. The analysed material was cDNA or gDNA that came from T cells, B-cell-depleted T cells, or PBMCs.

Per the authors' pipeline: Cell counts per sample came from amplifying reference gene primers. The method was immunoSEQ multiplex PCR; TCRdb's version includes in-frame clones alone and lacks a portion of them. V and J calls and clone size are as listed in that table; D and trimming were resolved from the DNA. Of a few hundred thousand clones in the sample, approximately 78% were seen once. Seattle researchers signed up patients amid active infection and tracked them longitudinally. With 3 bases clipped from V and 1 base from J, the junction kept 3 bases outside the gene matches. The CDR3 runs to 15 residues. Germline V gene sequence: CDR1 DFQATT, CDR2 SNEGSKA (reference sequence).

The receptor was derived from a woman aged 70-85 years with COVID-19, enrolled during active disease. The sequenced sample consisted of peripheral blood. The chain combines TRBV20-1 with TRBJ2-2, with TRBD1 matching 9 bases. CDR3 loop: CSASPGQGNTGELFF. The CDR3 nucleotides are TGCAGTGCTAGTCCGGGACAGGGGAACACCGGGGAGCTGTTTTTT.